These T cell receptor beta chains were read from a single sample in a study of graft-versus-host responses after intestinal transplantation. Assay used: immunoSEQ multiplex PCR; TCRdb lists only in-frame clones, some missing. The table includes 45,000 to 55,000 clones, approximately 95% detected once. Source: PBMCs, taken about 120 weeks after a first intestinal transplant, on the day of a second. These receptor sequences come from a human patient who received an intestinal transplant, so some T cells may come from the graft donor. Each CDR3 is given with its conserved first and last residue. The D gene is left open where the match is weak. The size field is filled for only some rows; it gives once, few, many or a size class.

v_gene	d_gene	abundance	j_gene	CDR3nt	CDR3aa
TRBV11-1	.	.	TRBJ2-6	TGTGCCAGCAGCTTCAAGGACTCTGGGGCCAACGTCCTGACTTTC	CASSFKDSGANVLTF
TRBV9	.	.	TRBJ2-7	TGTGCCAGCAGCCCTGCTAGTGGGGGCGAGCAGTACTTC	CASSPASGGEQYF
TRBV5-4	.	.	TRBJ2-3	TGTGCCAGCAGTCGGGACGGAACAGATACGCAGTATTTT	CASSRDGTDTQYF
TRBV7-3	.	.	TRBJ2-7	TGTGCCAGCAGCTCGGGGGCCTCCTACGAGCAGTACTTC	CASSSGASYEQYF
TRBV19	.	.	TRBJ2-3	TGTGCCAGTAGTGACCCCCAGGGTGATGGCACAGATACGCAGTATTTT	CASSDPQGDGTDTQYF
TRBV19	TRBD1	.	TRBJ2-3	TGTGCCAGTAGTCCTTGGTGGGTGACAGGGTCTAGCACAGATACGCAGTATTTT	CASSPWWVTGSSTDTQYF
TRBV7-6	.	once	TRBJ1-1	TGTGCCAGCAGCTCAGGACAAGGCACTGAAGCTTTCTTT	CASSSGQGTEAFF
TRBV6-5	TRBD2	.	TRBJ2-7	TGTGCCAGCAGTTACACACTAGCGGCCTCCTACGAGCAGTACTTC	CASSYTLAASYEQYF
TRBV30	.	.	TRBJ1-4	TGTGCCTGGAGTGTGTTGGGGGCAGCTAATGAAAAACTGTTTTTT	CAWSVLGAANEKLFF
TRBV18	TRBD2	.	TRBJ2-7	TGTGCCAGCTCACCAGGGAGGGACCCGGGGCGCTCTCGCGAGCAGTACTTC	CASSPGRDPGRSREQYF
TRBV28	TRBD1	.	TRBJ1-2	TGTGCCAGCAGTTTATCAGGGGGCGGCTATGGCTACACCTTC	CASSLSGGGYGYTF
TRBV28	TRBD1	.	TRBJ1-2	TGTGCCAGCAGTCTATCAGGGGGAAGGTATGGCTACACCTTC	CASSLSGGRYGYTF
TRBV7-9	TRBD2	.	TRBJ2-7	TGTGCCAGCAGCTTAAGGACTAGCGGGAGGGGAGAGCAGTACTTC	CASSLRTSGRGEQYF
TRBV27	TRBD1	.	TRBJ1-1	TGTGCCAGCAGGGCAGGGGACAGGGTCACTGAAGCTTTCTTT	CASRAGDRVTEAFF
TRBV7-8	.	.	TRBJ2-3	TGTGCCAGCAGCTTAGTTAGACACGGGACCGGGCAGTTGGATACGCAGTATTTT	CASSLVRHGTGQLDTQYF
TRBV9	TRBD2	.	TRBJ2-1	TGTGCCAGCAGTCCGGGGGGGACTTTAAATGAGCAGTTCTTC	CASSPGGTLNEQFF
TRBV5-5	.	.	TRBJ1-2	TGTGCCAGCACCCCCGGGGAACGAGATTATGGCTACACCTTC	CASTPGERDYGYTF
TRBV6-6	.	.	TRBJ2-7	TGTGCCAGCAGTTACTGGCAGAGCCCCTCCTACGAGCAGTACTTC	CASSYWQSPSYEQYF
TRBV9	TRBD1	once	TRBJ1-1	TGTGCCAGCAGCGCCTCCGGGACAGATAACACTGAAGCTTTCTTT	CASSASGTDNTEAFF
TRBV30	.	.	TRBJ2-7	TGTGCCTGGAGTCAACAGGGCTACGAGCAGTACTTC	CAWSQQGYEQYF
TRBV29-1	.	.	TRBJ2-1	TGCAGCGTTGAATTGTCGTCCCTACCCGCCCCAAACAATGAGCAGTTCTTC	CSVELSSLPAPNNEQFF
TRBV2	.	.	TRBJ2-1	TGTGCCGGGGGCGGGAGAGGCTACAATGAGCAGTTCTTC	CAGGGRGYNEQFF
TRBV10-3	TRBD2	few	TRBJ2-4	TGTGCCATCAGTGAGGAGGCTAGCGGGATTTTAAACATTCAGTACTTC	CAISEEASGILNIQYF
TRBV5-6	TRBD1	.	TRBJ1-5	TGTGCCAGCAGCTGGAACAGGGGGACGGGCAATCAGCCCCAGCATTTT	CASSWNRGTGNQPQHF
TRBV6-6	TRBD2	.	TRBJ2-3	TGTGCCAGCAGTTCGACCTTAGCGGGATACACAGATACGCAGTATTTT	CASSSTLAGYTDTQYF
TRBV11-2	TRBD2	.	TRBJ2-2	TGTGCCAGCTCCTGGCGCGGGGGTCAGACCGGGGAGCTGTTTTTT	CASSWRGGQTGELFF
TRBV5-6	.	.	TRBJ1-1	TGTGCCAGCAGCTTTCTCACTGAAGCTTTCTTT	CASSFLTEAFF
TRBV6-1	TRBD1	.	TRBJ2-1	TGTGCCAGCAGCCCCGGGACAGGCTACAATGAGCAGTTCTTC	CASSPGTGYNEQFF
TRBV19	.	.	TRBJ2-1	TGTGCCAGTAGCCTTTCGCCTATAACCAACAATGAGCAGTTCTTC	CASSLSPITNNEQFF
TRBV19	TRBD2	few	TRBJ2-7	TGTGCCAGTAGTATTGCAGCCGGGAGGGGACAATACGAGCAGTACTTC	CASSIAAGRGQYEQYF
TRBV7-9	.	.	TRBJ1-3	TGTGCCAGCAGCTCGACAGTCTCCTCTGGAAACACCATATATTTT	CASSSTVSSGNTIYF
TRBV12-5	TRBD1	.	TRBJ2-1	TGTGCTAGTGGTATGACCTGGACAGGTTACCTTACCGATGAGCAGTTCTTC	CASGMTWTGYLTDEQFF
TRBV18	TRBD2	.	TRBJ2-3	TGTGCCAGCTCACCAAGACTAGCGGGGGGGGATACGCAGTATTTT	CASSPRLAGGDTQYF
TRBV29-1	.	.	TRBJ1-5	TGCAGCGTTGTGTCAGGGACGAATCAGCCCCAGCATTTT	CSVVSGTNQPQHF
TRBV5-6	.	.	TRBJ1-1	TGTGCCAGCATCTATGGAACGAACACTGAAGCTTTCTTT	CASIYGTNTEAFF
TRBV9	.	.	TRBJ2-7	TGTGCCAGCAGCGCCGGGCGGGGTTCGGCCACCTACGAGCAGTACTTC	CASSAGRGSATYEQYF
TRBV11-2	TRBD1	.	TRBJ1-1	TGTGCCAGCAGCTCCGGGACAGGGGCCACTGAAGCTTTCTTT	CASSSGTGATEAFF
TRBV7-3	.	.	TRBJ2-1	TGTGCCAGCAGCTCGCCGGGCCAGCGGGCGCCCTACAATGAGCAGTTCTTC	CASSSPGQRAPYNEQFF
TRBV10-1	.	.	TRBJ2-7	TGCGCCAGCAGTGAGGGTGGGAGTCTCCACGAGCAGTACTTC	CASSEGGSLHEQYF
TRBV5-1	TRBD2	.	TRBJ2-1	TGCGCCAGCAGCGACTCACGCTCACTAGCGGGAAAGGGTTACAATGAGCAGTTCTTC	CASSDSRSLAGKGYNEQFF
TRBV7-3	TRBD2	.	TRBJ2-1	TGTGCCAGCAGCTTTGGGACTAGCGGCAGTGAGCAGTTCTTC	CASSFGTSGSEQFF
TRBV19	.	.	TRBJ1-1	TGTGCCAGTACCCCCTCCGGCACTGAAGCTTTCTTT	CASTPSGTEAFF